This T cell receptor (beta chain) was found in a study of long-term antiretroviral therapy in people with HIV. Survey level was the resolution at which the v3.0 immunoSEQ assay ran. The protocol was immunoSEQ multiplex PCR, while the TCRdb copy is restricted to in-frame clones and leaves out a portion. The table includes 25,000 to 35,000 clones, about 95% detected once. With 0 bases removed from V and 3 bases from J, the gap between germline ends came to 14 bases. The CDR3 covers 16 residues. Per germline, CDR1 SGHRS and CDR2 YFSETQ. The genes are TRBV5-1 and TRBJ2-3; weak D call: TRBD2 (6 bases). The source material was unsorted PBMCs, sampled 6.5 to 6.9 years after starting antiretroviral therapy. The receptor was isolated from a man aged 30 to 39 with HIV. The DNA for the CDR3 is TGCGCCAGCAGCTTGGGTGCGGGAATGGAGACAGATACGCAGTATTTT. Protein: CASSLGAGMETDTQYF.